This T cell receptor (beta chain) was identified in a study of regulatory T cells in long-lasting Graves disease. Both iRepertoire HTBI primers and Arm-PCR of CDR3 regions were used to build the TCR beta libraries. From the multiplex PCR reads, TCRdb called clonotypes with MiXCR, one entry per CDR3 protein. The sample has 500,000 to 800,000 distinct CDR3 sequences, about 30% seen once. Germline assignment: CDR1 MNHNS and CDR2 SASEGT. Trimming took 2 bases from V and 6 from J, leaving 17 bases between them. The CDR3 has 15 residues. The sample's time point: persistent/refractory GD, antithyroid drugs over 5 years with positive TRAb. Preparation of the TCR library used RNA extracted from PBMCs. This clonotype was observed a few times.

This receptor was obtained from a female donor with Graves disease. The V gene is TRBV6-1, the J gene TRBJ2-7; D call uncertain. The sequenced sample was peripheral blood mononuclear cells (PBMCs), obtained when the disease was refractory, from a patient treated with antithyroid drugs. The CDR3 bases are TGTGCCAGCAGTGAAATGGTAGGGTCTTTACTCGAGCAGTACTTC. Translation: CASSEMVGSLLEQYF.